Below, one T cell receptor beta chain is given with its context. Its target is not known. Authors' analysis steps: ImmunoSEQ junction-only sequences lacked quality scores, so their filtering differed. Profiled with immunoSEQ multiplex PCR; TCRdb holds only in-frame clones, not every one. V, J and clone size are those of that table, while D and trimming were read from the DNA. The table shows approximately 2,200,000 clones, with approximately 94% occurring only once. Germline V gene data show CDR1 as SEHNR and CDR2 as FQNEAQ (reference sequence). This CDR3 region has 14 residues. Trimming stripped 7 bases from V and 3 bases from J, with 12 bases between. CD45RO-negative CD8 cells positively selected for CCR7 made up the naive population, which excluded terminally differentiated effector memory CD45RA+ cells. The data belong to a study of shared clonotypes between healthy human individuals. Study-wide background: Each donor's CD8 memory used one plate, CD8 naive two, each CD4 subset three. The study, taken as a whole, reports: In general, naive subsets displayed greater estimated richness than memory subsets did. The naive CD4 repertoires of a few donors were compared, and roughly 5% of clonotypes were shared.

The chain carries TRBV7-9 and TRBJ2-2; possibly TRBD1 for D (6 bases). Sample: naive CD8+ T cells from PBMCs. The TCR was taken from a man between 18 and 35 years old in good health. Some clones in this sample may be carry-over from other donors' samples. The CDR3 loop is CASISRGDTGELFF. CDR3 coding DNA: TGTGCCAGCATTAGCAGGGGTGACACCGGGGAGCTGTTTTTT.